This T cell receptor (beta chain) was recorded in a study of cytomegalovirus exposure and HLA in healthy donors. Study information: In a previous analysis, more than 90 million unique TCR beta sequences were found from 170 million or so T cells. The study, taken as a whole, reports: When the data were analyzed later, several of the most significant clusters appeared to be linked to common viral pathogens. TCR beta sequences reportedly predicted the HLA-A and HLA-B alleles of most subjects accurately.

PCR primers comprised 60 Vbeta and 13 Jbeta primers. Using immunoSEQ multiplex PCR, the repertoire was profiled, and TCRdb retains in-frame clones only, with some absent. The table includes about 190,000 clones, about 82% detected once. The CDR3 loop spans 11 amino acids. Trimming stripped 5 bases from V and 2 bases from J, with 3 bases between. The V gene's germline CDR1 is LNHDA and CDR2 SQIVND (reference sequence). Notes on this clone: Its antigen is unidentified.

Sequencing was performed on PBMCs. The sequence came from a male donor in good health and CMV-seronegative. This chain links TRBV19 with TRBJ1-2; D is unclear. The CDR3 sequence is CASSQNYGYTF. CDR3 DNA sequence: TGTGCCAGTAGTCAAAACTATGGCTACACCTTC.